This is a list of T cell receptor beta chains from one sample in a study of shared clonotypes between healthy human individuals. Libraries were prepared by immunoSEQ multiplex PCR; TCRdb keeps only in-frame clonotypes and omits some of them. This sample has about 380,000 clones, with about 96% found just once. Sequenced material: memory CD8+ T cells sorted from blood. The receptors come from a man aged 25-45 years in good health. The conserved cysteine and the conserved F or W are not part of the CDR3 here.

>TRBV2
ASSDRWTGWKAF
>TRBV27
ASSRTGNYGYT
>TRBV6-5
ASSYSGTTEAF
>TRBV2
ASRYRVNSNQPQH
>TRBV6-1
ASSGASGRVGGELF
>TRBV7-9
ASSFQLGGYEQF
>TRBV6-1
ATKPGLARDTQY
>TRBV28
ASGLGPQH
>TRBV27
ASSHQLAGAGELF
>TRBV19
ASSYGLEETQY
>TRBV7-7
ASSLGPDRGEQY
>TRBV7-9
ASSLAGQGYSNEKLF
>TRBV28
ASSFFYRTSGTGELF
>TRBV19
ASSITGNTEAF
>TRBV9
ASSVAFGTVTDTQY
>TRBV5-1
ASSLVVGSYEQY
>TRBV29-1
SVVWTGAGNTIY
>TRBV25-1
ASSEYGTGGYNSPLH
>TRBV12-5
ASVTDRDETQY
>TRBV2
ASSATSGRGEQF
>TRBV5-5
ASSSTDTQY
>TRBV11-3
ASSLGDNEQF
>TRBV28
ASSTGQGGEQY
>TRBV9
ASSPSRQF
>TRBV6-1
ASSYQGSYGYT
>TRBV2
ASSRPGEKNGELF
>TRBV7-9
ASSLFAYQETQY
>TRBV6-5
ASSYSRTAKNIQY
>TRBV10-1
ASSDRTGSYEQY
>TRBV5-1
ASSDGTRKTGELF
>TRBV4-2
ASSQAGLDSNEQF
>TRBV6-1
ASSDPGLAAYEQY